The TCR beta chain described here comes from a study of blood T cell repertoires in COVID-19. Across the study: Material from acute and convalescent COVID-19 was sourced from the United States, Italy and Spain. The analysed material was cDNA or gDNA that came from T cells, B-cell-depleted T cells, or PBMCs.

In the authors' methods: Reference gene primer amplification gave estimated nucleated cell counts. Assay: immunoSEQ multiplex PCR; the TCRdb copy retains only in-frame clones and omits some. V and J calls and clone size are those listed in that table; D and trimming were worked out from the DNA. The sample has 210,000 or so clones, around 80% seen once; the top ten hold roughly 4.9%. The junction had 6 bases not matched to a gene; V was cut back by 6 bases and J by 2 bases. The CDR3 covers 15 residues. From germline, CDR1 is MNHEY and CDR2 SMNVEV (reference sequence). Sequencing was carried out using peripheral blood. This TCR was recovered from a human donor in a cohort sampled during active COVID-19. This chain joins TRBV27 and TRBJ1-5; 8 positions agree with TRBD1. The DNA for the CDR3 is TGTGCCAGCAGAGCCGGACAGGGAGGCAATCAGCCCCAGCATTTT. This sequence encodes CASRAGQGGNQPQHF.